This passage covers 5 T cell receptor beta chains from one sample sequenced in a study of blood T cells in healthy people across ages. Primed by a sample-barcoded 5' primer and a J-beta primer mix, a second PCR proceeded for 7 to 11 cycles. TCRdb reprocessed the 5' RACE reads via MiXCR and lists one record per CDR3 protein. The table shows 730,000 or so distinct CDR3 sequences, with approximately 40% occurring only once. The sample consisted of blood. The receptor set was obtained from a man older than 75 in good health.

The J gene is TRBJ2-4, the V gene TRBV6-1, with D tentatively TRBD2 (5 bases). V gave up 6 bases and J gave up 7 bases, with 13 bases separating them. The V gene's germline CDR1 is MNHNS and CDR2 SASEGT. The CDR3 contains 13 residues. This CDR3 is CASRDGVGNIQYF. Here the CDR3 DNA reads TGTGCCAGCAGGGACGGGGTTGGCAACATTCAGTACTTC.

V usage is TRBV14 and J usage is TRBJ1-2; TRBD1 might be the D (6 bases). Trimming removed 3 bases from V and 7 bases from J, with 15 bases in between. The CDR3 has 14 amino acids. CDR1 is SGHDN, CDR2 FVKESK, per germline. CDR3 region: CASSQAGAVRGYTF. Here the CDR3 DNA reads TGTGCCAGCAGCCAGGCAGGGGCTGTGCGTGGCTACACCTTC. Full variable domain (remainder filled in from reference TRBV14 and TRBJ1-2): EAGVTQFPSHSVIEKGQTVTLRCDPISGHDNLYWYRRVMGKEIKFLLHFVKESKQDESGMPNNRFLAERTGGTYSTLKVQPAELEDSGVYFCASSQAGAVRGYTFGSGTRLTVV.

V is TRBV20-1 and J is TRBJ2-7; D ambiguous. Germline V gene data show CDR1 as DFQATT and CDR2 as SNEGSKA (reference sequence). The CDR3 extends over 15 amino acids. The V and J ends lost 0 bases and 1 base respectively, with 13 bases between them. The CDR3 loop reads CSARDQVGLSYEQYF. Here the CDR3 DNA reads TGCAGTGCTAGAGATCAAGTGGGCTTGTCCTACGAGCAGTACTTC.

This clonotype was counted only a few times. The gene calls are TRBV7-2 and TRBJ1-5; 8 nucleotides line up with TRBD1. This CDR3 comprises 15 residues. Germline V CDR1 and CDR2: SGHTA, FQGNSA. The trim removed 1 base at V and 6 bases at J, leaving 5 bases unmatched. Written as DNA, the CDR3 is TGTGCCAGCAGCTTAGGGACAGGGTCCAGTCAGCCCCAGCATTTT. This codes for CASSLGTGSSQPQHF.

This clonotype was found a few times. CDR3 nucleotide sequence: TGTGCCAGTTCGGGACACTTAGTAGAATCACCCCTCCACTTT. The encoded protein is CASSGHLVESPLHF. The chain employs TRBV7-9 and TRBJ1-6, with D perhaps matching TRBD1 (6 bases). CDR1 is SEHNR, CDR2 FQNEAQ, per germline (reference sequence). Trimming removed 9 bases at V and 10 bases at J, with 19 bases between. The CDR3 runs 14 residues.